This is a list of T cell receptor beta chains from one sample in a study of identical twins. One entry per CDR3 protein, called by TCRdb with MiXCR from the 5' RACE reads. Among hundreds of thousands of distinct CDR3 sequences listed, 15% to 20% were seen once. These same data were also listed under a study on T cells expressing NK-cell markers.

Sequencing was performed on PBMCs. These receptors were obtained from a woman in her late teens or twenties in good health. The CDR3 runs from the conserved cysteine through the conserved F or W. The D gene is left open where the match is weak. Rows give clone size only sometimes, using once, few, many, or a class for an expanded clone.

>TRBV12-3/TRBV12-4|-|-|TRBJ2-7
CASSLRNRVGEQYF
TGTGCCAGCAGTTTAAGGAACAGGGTGGGAGAGCAGTACTTC
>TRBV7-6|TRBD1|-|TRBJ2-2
CASRDRFDGELFF
TGTGCCAGCAGGGACAGGTTCGACGGGGAGCTGTTTTTT
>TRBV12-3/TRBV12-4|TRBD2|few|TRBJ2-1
CASSPGAGGIRVYNEQFF
TGTGCCAGCAGCCCTGGGGCGGGAGGAATAAGGGTCTACAATGAGCAGTTCTTC
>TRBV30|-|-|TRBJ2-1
CAWRVGFDREQFF
TGTGCCTGGCGGGTGGGATTTGACCGGGAGCAGTTCTTC
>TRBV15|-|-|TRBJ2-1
CATSKDGGLSYNEQFF
TGTGCCACCAGCAAGGACGGAGGTCTCTCCTACAATGAGCAGTTCTTC
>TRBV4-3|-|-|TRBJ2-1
CASSARPGRSYNEQFF
TGCGCCAGCAGCGCCCGCCCGGGCCGCTCCTACAATGAGCAGTTCTTC
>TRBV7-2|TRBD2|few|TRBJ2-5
CASSLRDYLGTQYF
TGTGCCAGCAGCTTACGGGACTACTTAGGGACCCAGTACTTC
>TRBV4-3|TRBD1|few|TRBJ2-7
CASSQGRQGSSYEQYF
TGCGCCAGCAGCCAAGGCCGACAGGGGTCCTCCTACGAGCAGTACTTC
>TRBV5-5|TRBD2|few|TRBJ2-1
CASSWTSGWYNEQFF
TGTGCCAGCAGCTGGACTAGCGGATGGTACAATGAGCAGTTCTTC
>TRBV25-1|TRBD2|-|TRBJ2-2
CASRAGLGVAGELFF
TGTGCCAGCAGGGCGGGACTAGGCGTCGCCGGGGAGCTGTTTTTT
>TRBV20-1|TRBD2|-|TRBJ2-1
CSAQEPGLAGVFEQFF
TGCAGTGCTCAGGAGCCGGGACTAGCGGGAGTTTTTGAGCAGTTCTTC
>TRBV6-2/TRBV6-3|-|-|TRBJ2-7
CASRYSGDEQYF
TGTGCCAGCAGATATTCAGGGGACGAGCAGTACTTC
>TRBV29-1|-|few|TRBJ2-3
CSLARVGSTDTQYF
TGCAGCCTCGCAAGAGTCGGGTCCACAGATACGCAGTATTTT
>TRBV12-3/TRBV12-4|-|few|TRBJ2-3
CASSFSPVTQYF
TGTGCCAGCAGTTTCTCTCCAGTTACGCAGTATTTT
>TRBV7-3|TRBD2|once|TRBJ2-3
CASSFGLVPDTQYF
TGTGCCAGCAGCTTCGGACTAGTACCAGATACGCAGTATTTT
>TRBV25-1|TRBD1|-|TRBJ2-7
CASSAQGKYEQYF
TGTGCCAGCAGTGCACAGGGGAAGTACGAGCAGTACTTC
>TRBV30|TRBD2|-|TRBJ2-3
CAWSVFSGRNTQYF
TGTGCCTGGAGTGTTTTTAGCGGGAGGAATACGCAGTATTTT
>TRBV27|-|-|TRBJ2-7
CASSHTTGALEQYF
TGTGCCAGCAGTCATACAACCGGGGCACTCGAGCAGTACTTC
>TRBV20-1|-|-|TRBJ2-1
CSARGGAGAGEQFF
TGCAGTGCCAGGGGGGGTGCGGGAGCGGGTGAGCAGTTCTTC
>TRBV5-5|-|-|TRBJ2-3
CASTTLFLGSTDTQYF
TGTGCCAGCACCACACTCTTCCTGGGCAGCACAGATACGCAGTATTTT
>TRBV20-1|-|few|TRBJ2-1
CSARPTSNWDEQFF
TGCAGTGCTAGACCAACTTCCAACTGGGATGAGCAGTTCTTC
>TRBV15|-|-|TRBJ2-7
CATSRRDYYEQYF
TGTGCCACCAGCAGGCGTGACTACTACGAGCAGTACTTC
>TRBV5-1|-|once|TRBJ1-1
CASSLVVSEGQAFF
TGCGCCAGCAGCTTGGTGGTATCGGAAGGGCAGGCTTTCTTT
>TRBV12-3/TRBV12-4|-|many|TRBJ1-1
CASSPTWGKGTEAFF
TGTGCCAGCAGTCCCACCTGGGGCAAGGGGACTGAAGCTTTCTTT
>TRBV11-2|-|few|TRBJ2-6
CASSLEPVLTF
TGTGCCAGCAGCTTAGAACCCGTCCTGACTTTC
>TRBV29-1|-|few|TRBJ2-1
CSVSPTTGENYNEQFF
TGCAGCGTTTCTCCTACGACAGGAGAAAACTACAATGAGCAGTTCTTC
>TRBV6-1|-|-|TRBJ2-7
CASTTTRQRSTYEQYF
TGTGCCAGCACCACGACTCGCCAGCGATCGACCTACGAGCAGTACTTC
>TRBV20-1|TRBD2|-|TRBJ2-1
CSARDLAGPQPYNEQFF
TGCAGTGCTAGAGATTTAGCGGGGCCCCAACCATACAATGAGCAGTTCTTC
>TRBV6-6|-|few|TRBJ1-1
CASTHLPAGAAFF
TGTGCCAGCACCCACCTACCGGCAGGGGCCGCTTTCTTT
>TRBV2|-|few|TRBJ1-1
CASSVEARTEAFF
TGTGCCAGCAGTGTAGAGGCGAGGACTGAAGCTTTCTTT
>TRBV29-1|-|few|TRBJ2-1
CSLWTDHNEQFF
TGCAGCCTCTGGACAGACCACAATGAGCAGTTCTTC
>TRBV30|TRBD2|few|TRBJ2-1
CAWSGLAGPRQASYNEQFF
TGTGCCTGGAGTGGACTAGCGGGACCCCGACAGGCGTCCTACAATGAGCAGTTCTTC
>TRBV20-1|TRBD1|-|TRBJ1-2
CSAGSGGMHGYTF
TGCAGTGCTGGGTCAGGGGGGATGCATGGCTACACCTTC
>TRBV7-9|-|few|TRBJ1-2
CASSATEVDGYTF
TGTGCCAGCAGCGCGACTGAGGTGGATGGCTACACCTTC
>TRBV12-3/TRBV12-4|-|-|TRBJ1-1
CASSSAGTAEAFF
TGTGCCAGCAGTTCAGCAGGGACGGCTGAAGCTTTCTTT
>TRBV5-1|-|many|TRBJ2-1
CASSPTGNEQFF
TGTGCCAGCAGCCCGACAGGTAATGAGCAGTTCTTC
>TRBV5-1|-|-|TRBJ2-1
CASSPESGPGYNEQFF
TGCGCCAGCAGCCCAGAAAGCGGGCCGGGATACAATGAGCAGTTCTTC
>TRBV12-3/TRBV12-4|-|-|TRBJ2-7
CASSLREGGTYEQYF
TGTGCCAGCAGTTTGCGGGAAGGCGGGACCTACGAGCAGTACTTC
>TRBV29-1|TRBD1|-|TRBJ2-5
CSVRDRGKETQYF
TGCAGCGTTAGGGACAGGGGGAAAGAGACCCAGTACTTC
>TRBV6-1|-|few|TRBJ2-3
CASRKPGTDTQYF
TGTGCCAGCAGAAAGCCCGGAACAGATACGCAGTATTTT
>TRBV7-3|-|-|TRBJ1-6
CASSLPIGLNSPLHF
TGTGCCAGCAGCTTGCCTATAGGGCTAAATTCACCCCTCCACTTT
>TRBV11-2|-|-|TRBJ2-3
CASSFGYGATDTQYF
TGTGCCAGCAGCTTCGGATACGGGGCCACAGATACGCAGTATTTT
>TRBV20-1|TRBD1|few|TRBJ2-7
CSARDDRVHEQYF
TGCAGTGCTAGAGACGACAGGGTCCACGAGCAGTACTTC
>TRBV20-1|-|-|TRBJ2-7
CSARDPIYEQYF
TGCAGTGCTAGAGACCCGATTTACGAGCAGTACTTC
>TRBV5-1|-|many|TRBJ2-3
CASRYSTDTQYF
TGCGCCAGCAGGTACAGCACAGATACGCAGTATTTT
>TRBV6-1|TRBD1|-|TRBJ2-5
CATTGGSGETQYF
TGTGCCACCACAGGGGGCTCGGGGGAGACCCAGTACTTC
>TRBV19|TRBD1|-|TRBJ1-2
CASRSRTGSNYGYTF
TGTGCCAGTAGATCCCGGACAGGGTCGAACTATGGCTACACCTTC
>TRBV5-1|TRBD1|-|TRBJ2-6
CASSLARDRGFGANVLTF
TGCGCCAGCAGCTTGGCCCGGGACAGGGGGTTCGGGGCCAACGTCCTGACTTTC
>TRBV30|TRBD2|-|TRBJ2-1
CAWSVSGLAPRDEQFF
TGTGCCTGGAGTGTCTCGGGACTAGCGCCTAGGGATGAGCAGTTCTTC
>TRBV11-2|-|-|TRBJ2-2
CASSLPMGELFF
TGTGCCAGCAGCTTACCCATGGGGGAGCTGTTTTTT
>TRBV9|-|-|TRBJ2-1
CASSVGRDNEQFF
TGTGCCAGCAGCGTGGGGCGGGACAATGAGCAGTTCTTC
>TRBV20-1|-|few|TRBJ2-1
CSASDRVAGNEQFF
TGCAGTGCTTCTGATAGGGTGGCAGGGAATGAGCAGTTCTTC
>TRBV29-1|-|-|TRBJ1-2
CSVEDPADANYGYTF
TGCAGCGTTGAAGATCCGGCAGACGCTAACTATGGCTACACCTTC